The following is a T cell receptor beta chain sequence with its context. As yet, its antigen is unknown. The data stem from a study of neoadjuvant nivolumab and ipilimumab in lung cancer. The table came from immunoSEQ multiplex PCR; TCRdb's copy has only in-frame clones and leaves some out. The sample contains fewer than 40,000 clones, 89% of which appear only once. Germline V gene sequence: CDR1 MNHEY, CDR2 SVGAGI. Trimming took off 3 bases at V and 0 bases at J, with 10 bases between the two ends. There are 15 residues in the CDR3. Overall study results and limits: Only two of four nivolumab-treated tumors gained richness and clonality by surgery. Only a small number of samples underwent TCR sequencing. Higher pretherapy blood TCR richness went with higher resected-tumor richness. TCR richness and clonality were higher in tumors than adjacent uninvolved lung.

The material was peripheral blood, obtained before neoadjuvant nivolumab, alone or with ipilimumab. The TCR originated in an adult with non-small cell lung cancer. This chain joins TRBV6-5 and TRBJ2-3; D is unclear. The CDR3 sequence: CASSYGVSSTDTQYF. The CDR3 nucleotides read TGTGCCAGCAGTTATGGCGTATCTAGCACAGATACGCAGTATTTT.